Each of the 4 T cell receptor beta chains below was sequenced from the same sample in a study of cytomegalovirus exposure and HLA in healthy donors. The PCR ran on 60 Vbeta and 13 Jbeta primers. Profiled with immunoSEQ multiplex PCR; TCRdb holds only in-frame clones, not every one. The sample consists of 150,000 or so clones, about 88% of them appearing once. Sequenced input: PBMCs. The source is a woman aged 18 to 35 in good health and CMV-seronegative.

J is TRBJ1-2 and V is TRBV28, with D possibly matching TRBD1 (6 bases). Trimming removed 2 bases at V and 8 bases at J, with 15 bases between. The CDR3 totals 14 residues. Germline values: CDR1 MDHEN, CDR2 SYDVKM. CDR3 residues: CASSLRRGGWGYTF. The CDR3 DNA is TGTGCCAGCAGTTTAAGGAGGGGGGGTTGGGGCTACACCTTC.

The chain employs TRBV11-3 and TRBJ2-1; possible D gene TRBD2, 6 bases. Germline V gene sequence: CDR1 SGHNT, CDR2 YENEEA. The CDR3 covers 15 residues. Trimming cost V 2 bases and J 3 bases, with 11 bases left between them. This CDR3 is CASSLRQGGYNEQFF. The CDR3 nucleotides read TGTGCCAGCAGCTTACGGCAGGGAGGCTACAATGAGCAGTTCTTC. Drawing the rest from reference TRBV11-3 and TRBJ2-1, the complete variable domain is EAGVVQSPRYKIIEKKQPVAFWCNPISGHNTLYWYLQNLGQGPELLIRYENEEAVDDSQLPKDRFSAERLKGVDSTLKIQPAELGDSAVYLCASSLRQGGYNEQFFGPGTRLTVL.

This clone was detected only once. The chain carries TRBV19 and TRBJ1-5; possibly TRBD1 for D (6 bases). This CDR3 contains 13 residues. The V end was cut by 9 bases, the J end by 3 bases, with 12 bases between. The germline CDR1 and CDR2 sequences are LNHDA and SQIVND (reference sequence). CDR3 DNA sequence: TGTGCCAGCAGGGACACGATCAATCAGCCCCAGCATTTT. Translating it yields CASRDTINQPQHF.

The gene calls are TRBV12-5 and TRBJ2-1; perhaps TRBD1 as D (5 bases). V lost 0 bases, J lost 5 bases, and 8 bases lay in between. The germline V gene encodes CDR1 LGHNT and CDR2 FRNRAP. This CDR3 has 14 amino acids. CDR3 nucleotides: TGTGCTAGTGGTTTGGTACAGGAAAACAATGAGCAGTTCTTC. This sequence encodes CASGLVQENNEQFF.